This TCR beta chain was sequenced for a study of cytomegalovirus exposure and HLA in healthy donors. Study conclusions and caveats: Further analysis was carried out later, and it showed several of the most significant clusters appearing linked to common viral pathogens. In a later analysis, CMV-associated beta chains were mostly HLA-associated, it appeared.

At sampling all donors were nominally healthy, likely with unrecorded immune exposures. With respect to this clone: The antigen is not known.

The PCR used 60 Vbeta and 13 Jbeta primers. Produced via immunoSEQ multiplex PCR; TCRdb's table is partial and in-frame only. Of some 150,000 clones listed, 77% are singletons. Germline lookup yields CDR1 SGHNT and CDR2 YYREEE (reference sequence). This CDR3 region has 18 residues. V lost 1 base, J lost 5 bases, and 24 bases lay in between. Sequenced material: PBMCs. The clonotype comes from a female donor in good health and CMV-seronegative. The chain combines TRBV5-4 with TRBJ1-1, with D possibly TRBD1 on 6 matching bases. For the CDR3, the DNA is TGTGCCAGCAGCTTGTTCCCCCTTGATGTGGGGGCTCGAACTGAAGCTTTCTTT. It translates to CASSLFPLDVGARTEAFF.